This TCR beta chain was found in a study of OX40 agonist ivuxolimab in advanced cancers. Across the whole study: Earlier anti-PD-1, anti-PD-L1 or anti-CTLA-4 therapy was permitted; less than 50% had received some.

Profiled with immunoSEQ multiplex PCR; TCRdb holds only in-frame clones, not every one. The repertoire includes about 89,000 clones, nearly 90% of them detected once, and 0.25% to 0.3% sits in the top ten. The study's findings and limits: Not determined was the antigen specificity of the expanded peripheral T cells. Average numbers of expanded clones were greater in CD8+ T cells than in CD4+.

About this clone: As yet, its antigen is unknown.

Blood draws occurred at baseline, cycle 4 day 1, and cycle 7 day 1. There are 16 residues in the CDR3. The V segment lost 5 bases and the J segment 5 bases; nucleotides outside the gene matches: 8. CDR1 and CDR2 from the germline V gene are SGHDT and YYEEEE. V usage is TRBV5-6 and J usage is TRBJ2-5; 14 nucleotides align to TRBD2. This sample comprised CD4+ or CD8+ T cells sorted from blood, obtained in a trial of the OX40 agonist ivuxolimab. This receptor was obtained from an adult with an advanced solid tumor such as melanoma, head and neck, liver or kidney cancer. In DNA, the CDR3 is TGTGCCAGCAGAACTGGACTAGCGGGGGGTAAGGAGACCCAGTACTTC. It codes for CASRTGLAGGKETQYF. The whole variable domain, filled in from reference TRBV5-6 and TRBJ2-5, reads DAGVTQSPTHLIKTRGQQVTLRCSPKSGHDTVSWYQQALGQGPQFIFQYYEEEERQRGNFPDRFSGHQFPNYSSELNVNALLLGDSALYLCASRTGLAGGKETQYFGPGTRLLVL.